Listed below are T cell receptor beta chains from one sample, sequenced in a study of CD8 T cells in ankylosing spondylitis. Via MiXCR, TCRdb re-called the 5' RACE reads, giving one row per CDR3 protein. The table has fewer than 650,000 distinct CDR3 sequences, roughly 12% seen once. The sample was blood, either unsorted or a sorted T cell fraction (not recorded which). These TCRs come from a male donor with ankylosing spondylitis. CDR3s include the opening cysteine and the closing phenylalanine or tryptophan. D genes are given only for firm matches. A row's size may be missing; if present it is once, few, many or a size class.

>few|TRBV7-9|TRBJ2-7|-
TGTGCCAGCAGCTTATTGCCTGCCGAGCAGTACTTC
CASSLLPAEQYF
>few|TRBV10-2|TRBJ2-1|TRBD2
TGCGCCAGCAGTGACTGGACTAGCGGGAGAGGTATAAATGAGCAGTTCTTC
CASSDWTSGRGINEQFF
>-|TRBV12-3/TRBV12-4|TRBJ2-1|-
TGTGCCAGCAGTTTAAGTGGGGTCGATGAGCAGTTCTTC
CASSLSGVDEQFF
>few|TRBV7-2|TRBJ1-1|TRBD1
TGTGCCAGCAGCCCCCAGGGGACAGGGGGCGAGGAAGCTTTCTTT
CASSPQGTGGEEAFF
>many|TRBV12-3/TRBV12-4|TRBJ2-5|-
TGTGCCAGCAGTTCTAACGGGGGGCCCCGGGAGACCCAGTACTTC
CASSSNGGPRETQYF
>-|TRBV20-1|TRBJ2-3|-
TGCAGTGCCCGGGACCGTAAGTACACAGATACGCAGTATTTT
CSARDRKYTDTQYF
>many|TRBV20-1|TRBJ2-1|-
TGCAGTGCTAGAGTTCTGGATCGGGAGAGGTACAATGAGCAGTTCTTC
CSARVLDRERYNEQFF
>-|TRBV7-9|TRBJ2-1|TRBD2
TGTGCCAGCAGCCGGGGACTAGCGGGAGCCCAGACGGATGAGCAGTTCTTC
CASSRGLAGAQTDEQFF
>-|TRBV5-1|TRBJ2-7|TRBD2
TGCGCCAGCAGCTTGGTCGGAATACTAGCGGGAGTCGGGACCTCCTACGAGCAGTACTTC
CASSLVGILAGVGTSYEQYF
>-|TRBV29-1|TRBJ1-4|TRBD1
TGCAGCGTTTACCTCCGGGACAGCTTCGAAAAACTGTTTTTT
CSVYLRDSFEKLFF
>few|TRBV20-1|TRBJ2-3|-
TGCAGTGCTAGAGGTAGTGCGAGGGGTTGGCCAGATACGCAGTATTTT
CSARGSARGWPDTQYF
>-|TRBV5-1|TRBJ1-4|-
TGCGCCAGCAGACGTATGACAGACCCTAATGAAAAACTGTTTTTT
CASRRMTDPNEKLFF
>few|TRBV20-1|TRBJ2-3|TRBD2
TGCAGTGCAGATAGCGGGAGGGCCGGGGGCACAGATACGCAGTATTTT
CSADSGRAGGTDTQYF
>many|TRBV10-3|TRBJ2-1|-
TGTGCCATCAGTGAGTACCGTAATGAGCAGTTCTTC
CAISEYRNEQFF
>-|TRBV29-1|TRBJ1-2|TRBD1
TGCAGCGTGGGGGACAGGGACAATAACTATGGCTACACCTTC
CSVGDRDNNYGYTF
>-|TRBV7-2|TRBJ1-2|-
TGTGCCAGCACGACCTTACTCGGGGGGTCCTATGGCTACACCTTC
CASTTLLGGSYGYTF